The present T cell receptor (beta chain) was sequenced within a study of beta chain features in type 1 diabetes. Study-wide points: A closer apparent resemblance between naive, central memory and Treg TCRB repertoires was seen in patients than in healthy donors.

V lost 0 bases, J lost 0 bases, and 7 bases lay in between. The CDR3 consists of 15 residues. Germline V CDR1 and CDR2: SGDLS, YYNGEE. The authors reverse transcribed all of the isolated RNA, so sequencing captured expressed TCRB transcripts. Naive, central memory and regulatory T cell samples came to a mean of approximately 3.57 million reads. Assay used: immunoSEQ multiplex PCR; TCRdb lists only in-frame clones, some missing. Found here are approximately 140,000 clones, 40% to 55% of them singletons; the top ten hold roughly 0.42%. The count of this clone is one. Its antigen is undetermined. This receptor was identified in a man between 18 and 35 years old in good health. This chain joins TRBV9 and TRBJ2-1; no reliable D call. The specimen was Tregs from blood. The DNA of the CDR3 is TGTGCCAGCAGCGTAGTGCCGAGCTCCTACAATGAGCAGTTCTTC. It encodes CASSVVPSSYNEQFF.